The clone carrying this T cell receptor beta chain came up once. Antigen unknown. Template material for amplifying TCR beta CDR3 regions consisted of RNA transcripts. HTBI primers were used for first-round RT-PCR of the TCR CDR3. TCRdb re-derived calls from the multiplex PCR reads in MiXCR, one entry per CDR3 protein. Counted here are 450,000 to 700,000 distinct CDR3 sequences, under 60% occurring once; the ten biggest clones make up roughly 7.7%. This entry is derived from a study of T cells in Graves' hyperthyroidism and ophthalmopathy. Whole-study findings and limits: Researchers found most expanded thyroid clonotypes above 0.001 in blood as well. From stable hyperthyroidism, ophthalmopathy was separated by a 13 V-J model.

The CDR3 consists of 18 residues. Germline CDR1 and CDR2: SEHNR and FQNEAQ (reference sequence). V lost 2 bases to trimming and J lost 4 bases; unmatched junction nucleotides: 14. This chain links TRBV7-9 with TRBJ1-2, with 9 bases lining up with TRBD1. Sequencing used peripheral blood or thyroid tissue (not recorded which). This sequence originates from a woman younger than 30 with Graves' hyperthyroidism. DNA for the CDR3: TGTGCCAGCAGCTTAACAGGGACAGGGCACGTTCCTTTCTATGGCTACACCTTC. It encodes CASSLTGTGHVPFYGYTF.